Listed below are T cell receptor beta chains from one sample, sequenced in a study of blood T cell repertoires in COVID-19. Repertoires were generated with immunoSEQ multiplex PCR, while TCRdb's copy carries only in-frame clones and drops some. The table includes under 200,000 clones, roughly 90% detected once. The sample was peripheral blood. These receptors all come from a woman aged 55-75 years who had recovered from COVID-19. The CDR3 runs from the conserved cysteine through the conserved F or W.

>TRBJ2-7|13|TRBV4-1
CASSQGLAGAQYF
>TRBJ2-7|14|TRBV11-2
CASSFTGASYEQYF
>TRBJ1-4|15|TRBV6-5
CASRPGGQSNEKLFF
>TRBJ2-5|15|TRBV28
CASSFLAGGVETQYF
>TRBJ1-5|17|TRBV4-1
CASSQDPDRANWQPQHF
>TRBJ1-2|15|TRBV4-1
CASSQRQGAPGGYTF
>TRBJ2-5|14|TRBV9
CASSAPSREETQYF
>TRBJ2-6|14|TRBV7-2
CASSFHSGANVLTF
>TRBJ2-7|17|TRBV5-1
CASSFFSRTGAGYEQYF
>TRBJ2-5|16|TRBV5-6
CASSLPPAGGRETQYF
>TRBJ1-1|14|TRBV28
CASSWGHQNTEAFF
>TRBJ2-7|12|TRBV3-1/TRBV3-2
CASSQSLYEQYF
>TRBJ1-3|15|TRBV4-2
CASSREEALGNTIYF
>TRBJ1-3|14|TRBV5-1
CASRVSSSGNTIYF
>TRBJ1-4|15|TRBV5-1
CASSLIGATNEKLFF
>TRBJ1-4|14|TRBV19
CASSPRGRDEKLFF
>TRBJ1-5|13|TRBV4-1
CASSRDRDQPQHF
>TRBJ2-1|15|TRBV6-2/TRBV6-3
CASSYSGGAFSEQFF
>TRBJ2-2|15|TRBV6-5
CASSRLAGDTGELFF
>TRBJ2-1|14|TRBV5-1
CASRGQGASNEQFF